The 16 T cell receptor beta chains reported below all come from one sample, sequenced in a study of beta chain features in type 1 diabetes. The authors reverse transcribed all of the isolated RNA, so sequencing captured expressed TCRB transcripts. Only in-frame clones appear in the TCRdb table, and some are missing; sequencing was by immunoSEQ multiplex PCR. Of just under 150,000 clones in the sample, about 10% were seen once. Sequencing was done on a sample of naive CD4+ T cells from blood. The receptors derive from a man between 18 and 29 years old in good health.

This clone was detected only a few times. The chain joins TRBV7-9 to TRBJ1-2; D is perhaps TRBD1 (5 bases). The germline V gene has CDR1 SEHNR and CDR2 FQNEAQ (reference sequence). V gave up 4 bases and J gave up 3 bases, with 21 bases separating them. This CDR3 has 17 amino acids. The DNA for the CDR3 is TGTGCCAGCAGCTCTATGGGGGGTGGGGCCCGGGACTATGGCTACACCTTC. Its protein is CASSSMGGGARDYGYTF.

This clone has just a few counts. This rearrangement joins TRBV6-1 to TRBJ2-7; 9 bases are a match to TRBD1. Germline V gene sequence: CDR1 MNHNS, CDR2 SASEGT. V was clipped by 2 bases and J by 4 bases; unmatched bases: 12. This CDR3 spans 17 amino acids. The CDR3, as DNA: TGTGCCAGCAGTGAACCGGTAATGGGACAGGGAAAATACGAGCAGTACTTC. This sequence encodes CASSEPVMGQGKYEQYF.

The chain recombines TRBV10-3 with TRBJ1-1, with D unresolved. Germline loops: CDR1 ENHRY, CDR2 SYGVKD. V shed 0 bases and J shed 4 bases, with 3 bases lying between them. The CDR3 totals 12 residues. This CDR3 reads CAISESSTEAFF. The CDR3 bases are TGTGCCATCAGTGAGTCGAGCACTGAAGCTTTCTTT.

The chain combines TRBV7-3 with TRBJ2-5, with 7 positions matching TRBD2. Per the germline V gene, CDR1 is SGHTA and CDR2 is FQGTGA. The V segment lost 3 bases and the J segment 1 base; nucleotides outside the gene matches: 2. There are 14 residues in the CDR3. The CDR3 spells CASSFSGGQETQYF. The CDR3 nucleotides are TGTGCCAGCAGCTTCTCGGGGGGCCAAGAGACCCAGTACTTC.

Only a few counts were recorded for this clone. The gene calls are TRBV25-1 and TRBJ2-2; 8 bases agree with TRBD2. CDR3 length equals 15 residues. V trimming: 1 base; J trimming: 7 bases; junction bases outside the gene matches: 5. The germline V gene has CDR1 MGHDK and CDR2 SYGVNS. The CDR3 nucleotides are TGTGCCAGCAGTGAATTGCGGGGGGCAGACGGGGAGCTGTTTTTT. This translates into CASSELRGADGELFF. The variable domain in full, completed from reference TRBV25-1 and TRBJ2-2, reads EADIYQTPRYLVIGTGKKITLECSQTMGHDKMYWYQQDPGMELHLIHYSYGVNSTEKGDLSSESTVSRIRTEHFPLTLESARPSHTSQYLCASSELRGADGELFFGEGSRLTVL.

This clone occurred a few times. This sequence joins TRBV7-9 and TRBJ1-4, with a possible D match to TRBD1 (5 bases). The CDR3 is 14 residues long. V dropped 3 bases and J dropped 5 bases, with 10 bases sitting between them. Germline V gene sequence: CDR1 SEHNR, CDR2 FQNEAQ (reference sequence). For the CDR3, the DNA is TGTGCCAGCAGCTTTCAGGGCCCGAATGAAAAACTGTTTTTT. It translates to CASSFQGPNEKLFF.

This clone was seen a handful of times. The J gene is TRBJ2-2, the V gene TRBV5-1, with 9 bases fitting TRBD1. This CDR3 region has 15 residues. Trimming took 1 base from V and 5 from J; bases not matched to a gene: 3. Germline values: CDR1 SGHRS, CDR2 YFSETQ. CDR3 sequence reads: CASSLTGGLTGELFF. CDR3 DNA sequence: TGCGCCAGCAGCTTGACAGGGGGCTTAACCGGGGAGCTGTTTTTT. The variable domain in full, with the rest retrieved from reference TRBV5-1 and TRBJ2-2, is KAGVTQTPRYLIKTRGQQVTLSCSPISGHRSVSWYQQTPGQGLQFLFEYFSETQRNKGNFPGRFSGRQFSNSRSEMNVSTLELGDSALYLCASSLTGGLTGELFFGEGSRLTVL.

The chain couples TRBV10-3 to TRBJ1-5; TRBD1 aligns across 7 bases. Per the germline V gene, CDR1 is ENHRY and CDR2 is SYGVKD. The CDR3 has 14 residues. J was trimmed by 6 bases and V by 0 bases; bases with no gene match: 2. CDR3 residues: CAISESPGGQPQHF. The CDR3 DNA follows: TGTGCCATCAGTGAGTCCCCAGGGGGTCAGCCCCAGCATTTT.

The CDR3 DNA is TGTGCCAGCTCTAAGGACACCTATGGCTACACCTTC. Amino acid sequence: CASSKDTYGYTF. The genes are TRBV18 and TRBJ1-2, with D maybe TRBD1 (5 bases). V lost 6 bases, J lost 4 bases, and 9 bases lay in between. The CDR3 has 12 residues. Germline CDR1 reads KGHSH; CDR2 reads LQKENI.

The J gene is TRBJ1-2, the V gene TRBV14, with D possibly being TRBD1 (6 bases). Trimming removed 3 bases at V and 0 bases at J, with 11 bases between. The CDR3 sequence is 15 residues long. In germline, CDR1 is SGHDN, CDR2 FVKESK. In nucleotides, the CDR3 is TGTGCCAGCAGCCAGGCGGACAGATCTAACTATGGCTACACCTTC. Amino acid sequence: CASSQADRSNYGYTF.

The rearrangement joins TRBV7-2 to TRBJ2-7, with D tentatively TRBD1 (5 bases). This CDR3 region has 13 residues. Trimming shortened V by 5 bases and J by 2 bases, and 10 bases separated the two germline ends. The germline CDR1 and CDR2 sequences are SGHTA and FQGNSA. Here the CDR3 reads CASSRQDTYEQYF. In nucleotides, the CDR3 is TGTGCCAGCAGCCGCCAGGACACCTACGAGCAGTACTTC.

The J gene is TRBJ2-7, the V gene TRBV7-3, with 7 bases matching TRBD1. V was pared by 5 bases and J by 2 bases, with 9 bases of the junction left unmatched. Germline assignment: CDR1 SGHTA and CDR2 FQGTGA. CDR3 length: 15 residues. Here the CDR3 DNA reads TGTGCCAGCAGCGCTCAACCGGGACAGCCCTACGAGCAGTACTTC. This sequence encodes CASSAQPGQPYEQYF.

The J gene is TRBJ2-1, the V gene TRBV6-4; 8 bases agree with TRBD2. Germline V gene sequence: CDR1 MRHNA, CDR2 SNTAGT. Trimming removed 3 bases from V and 7 bases from J; junction bases left unmatched: 5. The CDR3 has 14 residues. CDR3 nucleotides: TGTGCCAGCAGTGAACGGGGGGGCAGAAATGAGCAGTTCTTC. This sequence encodes CASSERGGRNEQFF.

V usage is TRBV5-4 and J usage is TRBJ2-7, with 7 bases that match TRBD1. Trimming cost V 3 bases and J 0 bases; bases outside gene matches: 9. CDR3 length equals 16 residues. Germline V gene lookup returns CDR1 SGHNT and CDR2 YYREEE (reference sequence). Written as DNA, the CDR3 is TGTGCCAGCAGCTACCTCCGGGACAGCAGCTCCTACGAGCAGTACTTC. It specifies CASSYLRDSSSYEQYF.

This clone was counted only a few times. The rearrangement links TRBV18 to TRBJ2-1, with 8 bases fitting TRBD1. This CDR3 region has 15 residues. The V and J ends lost 3 bases and 2 bases, in that order; junction bases with no gene match: 3. Germline CDR1 and CDR2: KGHSH and LQKENI. As DNA, the CDR3 is TGTGCCAGCTCACCCATGGACAGGGCCTACAATGAGCAGTTCTTC. This translates into CASSPMDRAYNEQFF.

This clone occurred a few times. V and J are TRBV30 and TRBJ1-5; a weak D match, TRBD1 (6 bases). Germline CDR1 reads GTSNPN; CDR2 reads SVGIG (reference sequence). V lost 3 bases and J lost 1, with 19 bases in between. The CDR3 loop spans 17 amino acids. The CDR3 is CAWSPHVGARSNQPQHF. The CDR3 DNA sequence: TGTGCCTGGAGCCCTCATGTGGGGGCGCGGAGCAATCAGCCCCAGCATTTT.